This TCR beta chain was identified in a study of blood T cell repertoires in COVID-19. Sequencing used immunoSEQ multiplex PCR; TCRdb keeps in-frame clones, though not all of them. The top ten hold 2.5% to 3% of the sample, which has some 180,000 clones, approximately 84% seen once. CDR3 length equals 15 residues. Germline CDR1 reads MNHEY; CDR2 reads SVGAGI. Trimming pared 5 bases from V and 7 bases from J, leaving 21 bases between. The TCR comes from a woman of 80 years or more with COVID-19, enrolled during active disease. The rearrangement links TRBV6-5 to TRBJ2-7; D might be TRBD1 (6 bases). The sequenced sample was peripheral blood. CDR3 coding DNA: TGTGCCAGCAGTCCCGTGGGGGCCGCGTTTGTGGAGCAGTACTTC. Its translation: CASSPVGAAFVEQYF.